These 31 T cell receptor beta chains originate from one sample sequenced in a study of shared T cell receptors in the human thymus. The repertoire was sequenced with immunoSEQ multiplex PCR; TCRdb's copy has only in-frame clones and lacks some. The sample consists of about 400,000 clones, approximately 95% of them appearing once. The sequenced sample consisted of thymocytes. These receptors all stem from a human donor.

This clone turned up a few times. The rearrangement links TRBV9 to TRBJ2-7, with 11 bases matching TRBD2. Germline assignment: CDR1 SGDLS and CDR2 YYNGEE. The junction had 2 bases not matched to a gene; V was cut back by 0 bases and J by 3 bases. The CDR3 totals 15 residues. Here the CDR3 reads CASSVDSGRVYEQYF. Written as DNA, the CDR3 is TGTGCCAGCAGCGTAGATAGCGGGAGGGTCTACGAGCAGTACTTC.

The CDR3, as DNA: TGCAGCGTTGGGACAGGGACCCGAGAGACCCAGTACTTC. Encoded protein: CSVGTGTRETQYF. This chain uses TRBV29-1 with TRBJ2-5; 8 nucleotides match TRBD1. The CDR3 spans 13 residues. Germline V gives CDR1 SQVTM, CDR2 ANQGSEA. Trimming removed 4 bases from V and 4 bases from J; junction bases left unmatched: 5.

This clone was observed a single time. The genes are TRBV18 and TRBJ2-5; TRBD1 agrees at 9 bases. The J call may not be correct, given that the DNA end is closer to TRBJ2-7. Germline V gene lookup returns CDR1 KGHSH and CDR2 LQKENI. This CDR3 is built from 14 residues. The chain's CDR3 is CASSLWTGDYEQYF. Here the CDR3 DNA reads TGTGCCAGCTCACTCTGGACAGGGGACTACGAGCAGTACTTC.

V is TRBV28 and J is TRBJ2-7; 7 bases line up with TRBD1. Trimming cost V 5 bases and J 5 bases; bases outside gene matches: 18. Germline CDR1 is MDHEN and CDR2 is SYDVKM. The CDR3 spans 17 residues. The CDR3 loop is CASSPSPGRQGRNEQYF. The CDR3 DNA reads TGTGCCAGCAGTCCATCTCCCGGCCGACAGGGACGGAACGAGCAGTACTTC.

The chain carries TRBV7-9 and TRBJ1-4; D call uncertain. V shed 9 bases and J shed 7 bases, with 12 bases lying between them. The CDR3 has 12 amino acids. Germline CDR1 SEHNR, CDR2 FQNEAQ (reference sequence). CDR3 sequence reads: CASQRQSEKLFF. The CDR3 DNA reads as TGTGCCAGTCAGAGACAAAGTGAAAAACTGTTTTTT.

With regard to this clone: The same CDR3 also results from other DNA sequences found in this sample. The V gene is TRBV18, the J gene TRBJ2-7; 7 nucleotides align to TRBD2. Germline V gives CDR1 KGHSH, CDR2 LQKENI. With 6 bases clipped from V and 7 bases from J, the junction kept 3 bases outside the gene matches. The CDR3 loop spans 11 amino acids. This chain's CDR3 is CASSPGGEQYF. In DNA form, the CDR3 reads TGTGCCAGCTCCCCCGGGGGGGAGCAGTACTTC. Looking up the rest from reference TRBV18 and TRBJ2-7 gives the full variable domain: NAGVMQNPRHLVRRRGQEARLRCSPMKGHSHVYWYRQLPEEGLKFMVYLQKENIIDESGMPKERFSAEFPKEGPSILRIQQVVRGDSAAYFCASSPGGEQYFGPGTRLTVT.

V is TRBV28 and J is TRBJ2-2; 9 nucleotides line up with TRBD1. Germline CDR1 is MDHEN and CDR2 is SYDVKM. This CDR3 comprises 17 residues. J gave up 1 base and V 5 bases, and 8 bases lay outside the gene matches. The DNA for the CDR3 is TGTGCCAGCAGTCCTTCCCGACAGGGGGGGAACACCGGGGAGCTGTTTTTT. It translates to CASSPSRQGGNTGELFF.

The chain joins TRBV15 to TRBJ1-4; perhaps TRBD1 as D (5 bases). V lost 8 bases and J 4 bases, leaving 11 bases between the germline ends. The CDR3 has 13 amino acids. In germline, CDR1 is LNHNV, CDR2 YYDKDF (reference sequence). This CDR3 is CATSGRLNEKLFF. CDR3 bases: TGTGCCACCTCGGGACGTCTTAATGAAAAACTGTTTTTT.

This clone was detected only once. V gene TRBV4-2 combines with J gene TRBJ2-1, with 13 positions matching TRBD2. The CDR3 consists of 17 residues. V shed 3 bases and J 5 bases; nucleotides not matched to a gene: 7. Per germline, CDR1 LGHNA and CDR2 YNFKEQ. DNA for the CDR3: TGTGCCAGCAGCCATACTAGCGGGAGGGCCACTAACAATGAGCAGTTCTTC. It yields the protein CASSHTSGRATNNEQFF.

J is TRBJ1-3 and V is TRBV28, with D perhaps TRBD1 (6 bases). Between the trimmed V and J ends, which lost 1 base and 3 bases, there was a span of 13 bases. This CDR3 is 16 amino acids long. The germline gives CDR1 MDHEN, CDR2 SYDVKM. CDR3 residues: CASSLSSRGCGNTIYF. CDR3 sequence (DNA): TGTGCCAGCAGTTTATCGTCCAGGGGATGTGGAAACACCATATATTTT.

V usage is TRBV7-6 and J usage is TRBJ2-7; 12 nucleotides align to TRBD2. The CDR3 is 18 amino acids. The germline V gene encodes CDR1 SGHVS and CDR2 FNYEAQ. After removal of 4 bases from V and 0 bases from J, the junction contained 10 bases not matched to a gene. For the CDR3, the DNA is TGTGCCAGCAGCTCTCTTACTAGCGGGAGGATCGACTCCTACGAGCAGTACTTC. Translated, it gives CASSSLTSGRIDSYEQYF.

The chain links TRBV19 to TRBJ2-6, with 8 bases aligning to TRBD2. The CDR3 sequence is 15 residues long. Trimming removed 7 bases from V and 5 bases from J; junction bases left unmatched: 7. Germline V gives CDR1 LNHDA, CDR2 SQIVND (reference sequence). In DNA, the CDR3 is TGTGCCAGTACTCGGGGGGGAGTCAGGGCCAACGTCCTGACTTTC. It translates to CASTRGGVRANVLTF.

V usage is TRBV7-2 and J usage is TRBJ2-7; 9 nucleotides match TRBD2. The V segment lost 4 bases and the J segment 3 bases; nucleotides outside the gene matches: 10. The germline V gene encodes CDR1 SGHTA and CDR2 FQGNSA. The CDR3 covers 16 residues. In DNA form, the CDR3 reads TGTGCCAGCAGCTGGACTTTAGCGGGAGCTAACTACGAGCAGTACTTC. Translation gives CASSWTLAGANYEQYF.

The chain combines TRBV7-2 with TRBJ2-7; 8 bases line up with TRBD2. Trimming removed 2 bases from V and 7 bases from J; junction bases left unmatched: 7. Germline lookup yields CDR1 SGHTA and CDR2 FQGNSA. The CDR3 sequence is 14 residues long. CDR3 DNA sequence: TGTGCCAGCAGCTTAACGGGAGGGCCGGGGGAGCAGTACTTC. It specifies CASSLTGGPGEQYF.

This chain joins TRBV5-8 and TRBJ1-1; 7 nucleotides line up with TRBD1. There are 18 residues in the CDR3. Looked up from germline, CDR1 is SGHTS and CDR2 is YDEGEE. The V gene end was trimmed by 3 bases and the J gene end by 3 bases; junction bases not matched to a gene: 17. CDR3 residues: CASSSRTGLIRRDTEAFF. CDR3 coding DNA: TGTGCCAGCAGCTCCCGGACAGGTCTAATCCGGAGGGACACTGAAGCTTTCTTT.

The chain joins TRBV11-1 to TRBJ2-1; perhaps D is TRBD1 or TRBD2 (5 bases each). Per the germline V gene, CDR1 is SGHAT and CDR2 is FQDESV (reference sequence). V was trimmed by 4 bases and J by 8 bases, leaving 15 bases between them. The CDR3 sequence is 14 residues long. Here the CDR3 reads CASSSRDPEDEQFF. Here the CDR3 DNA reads TGTGCCAGCAGCTCCCGGGACCCCGAGGATGAGCAGTTCTTC.

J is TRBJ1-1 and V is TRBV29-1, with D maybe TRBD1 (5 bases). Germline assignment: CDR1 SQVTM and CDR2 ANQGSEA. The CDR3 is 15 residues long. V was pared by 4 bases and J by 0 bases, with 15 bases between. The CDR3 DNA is TGCAGCGTTGTCGCGAGGGACCGGATGAACACTGAAGCTTTCTTT. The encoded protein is CSVVARDRMNTEAFF.

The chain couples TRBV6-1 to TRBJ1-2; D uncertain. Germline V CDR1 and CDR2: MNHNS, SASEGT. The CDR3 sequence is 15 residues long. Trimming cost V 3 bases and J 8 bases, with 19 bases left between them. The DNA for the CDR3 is TGTGCCAGCAGTGAGGAGTTGCTCGTAACGCGGGGCTACACCTTC. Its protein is CASSEELLVTRGYTF.

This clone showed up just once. CDR3: CASSPLTGAGTEAFF. CDR3 nucleotide sequence: TGTGCCAGCTCACCCCTGACAGGGGCCGGCACTGAAGCTTTCTTT. This rearrangement joins TRBV18 to TRBJ1-1; TRBD1 agrees at 8 bases. This CDR3 has 15 residues. Germline lookup yields CDR1 KGHSH and CDR2 LQKENI. The junction had 7 bases not matched to a gene; V was cut back by 3 bases and J by 4 bases. Full variable domain (remainder filled in from reference TRBV18 and TRBJ1-1): NAGVMQNPRHLVRRRGQEARLRCSPMKGHSHVYWYRQLPEEGLKFMVYLQKENIIDESGMPKERFSAEFPKEGPSILRIQQVVRGDSAAYFCASSPLTGAGTEAFFGQGTRLTVV.

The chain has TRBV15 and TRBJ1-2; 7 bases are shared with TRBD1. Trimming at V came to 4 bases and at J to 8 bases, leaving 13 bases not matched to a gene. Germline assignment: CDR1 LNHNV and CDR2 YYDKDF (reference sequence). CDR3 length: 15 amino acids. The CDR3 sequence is CATSKWTGGMGGYTF. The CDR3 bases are TGTGCCACCAGCAAGTGGACAGGCGGCATGGGAGGCTACACCTTC.

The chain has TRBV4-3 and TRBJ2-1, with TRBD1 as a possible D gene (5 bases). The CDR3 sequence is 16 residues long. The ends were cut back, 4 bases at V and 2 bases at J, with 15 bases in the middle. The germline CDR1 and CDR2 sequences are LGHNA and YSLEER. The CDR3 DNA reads TGCGCCAGCAGCCCGAGGTCCAGGGATACCTACAATGAGCAGTTCTTC. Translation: CASSPRSRDTYNEQFF.

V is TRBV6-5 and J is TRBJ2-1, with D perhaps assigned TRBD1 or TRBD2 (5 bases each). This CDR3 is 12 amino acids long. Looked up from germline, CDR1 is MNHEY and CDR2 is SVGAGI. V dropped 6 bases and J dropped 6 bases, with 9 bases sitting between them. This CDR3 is CASRGTSNEQFF. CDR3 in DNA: TGTGCCAGCAGAGGGACCAGCAATGAGCAGTTCTTC.

In nucleotides, the CDR3 is TGTGCCAGCAGCTTTCGTCTAGCGGACAACAATGAGCAGTTCTTC. Translated: CASSFRLADNNEQFF. This chain connects TRBV7-9 to TRBJ2-1; TRBD2 matches at 7 bases. The CDR3 is 15 amino acids. The V gene end was trimmed by 3 bases and the J gene end by 5 bases; junction bases not matched to a gene: 7. The germline V gene has CDR1 SEHNR and CDR2 FQNEAQ (reference sequence).

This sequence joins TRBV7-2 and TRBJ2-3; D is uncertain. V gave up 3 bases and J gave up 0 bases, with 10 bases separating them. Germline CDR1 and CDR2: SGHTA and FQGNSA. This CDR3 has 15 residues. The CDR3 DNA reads TGTGCCAGCAGCTTTGATCGGGCTAGCACAGATACGCAGTATTTT. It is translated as CASSFDRASTDTQYF.

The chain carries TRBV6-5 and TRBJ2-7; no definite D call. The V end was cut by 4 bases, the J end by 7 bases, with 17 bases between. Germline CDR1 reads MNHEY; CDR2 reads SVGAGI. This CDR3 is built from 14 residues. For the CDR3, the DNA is TGTGCCAGCAGTTCCCCTATGAAGTCTCGGGAGCAGTACTTC. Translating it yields CASSSPMKSREQYF.

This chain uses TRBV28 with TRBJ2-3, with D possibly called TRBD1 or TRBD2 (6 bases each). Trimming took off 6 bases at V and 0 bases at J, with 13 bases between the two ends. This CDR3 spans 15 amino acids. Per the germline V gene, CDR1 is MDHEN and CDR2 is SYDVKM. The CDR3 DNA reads TGTGCCAGCAGCCCGGGGGCCCTTAGCACAGATACGCAGTATTTT. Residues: CASSPGALSTDTQYF.

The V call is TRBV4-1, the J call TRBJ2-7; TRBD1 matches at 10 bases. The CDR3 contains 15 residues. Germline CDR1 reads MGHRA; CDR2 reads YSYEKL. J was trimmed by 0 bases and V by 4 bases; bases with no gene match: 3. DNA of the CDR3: TGCGCCAGCAGCCCCGGGACAGGGGTCTCCTACGAGCAGTACTTC. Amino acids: CASSPGTGVSYEQYF.

CDR3 protein: CASSAGGRTEAFF. CDR3 DNA: TGTGCCAGCAGTGCAGGGGGTCGCACTGAAGCTTTCTTT. The rearrangement links TRBV6-4 to TRBJ1-1, with 7 bases identical to TRBD1. J gave up 4 bases and V 4 bases, and 3 bases lay outside the gene matches. This CDR3 is built from 13 residues. CDR1 is MRHNA, CDR2 SNTAGT, per germline.

The DNA of the CDR3 is TGTGCCACCAGCAGAGAAGGCTTAGGGACCTGCTCTGGGGCCAACGTCCTGACTTTC. Translation gives CATSREGLGTCSGANVLTF. V usage is TRBV15 and J usage is TRBJ2-6; D tentatively reads TRBD1 or TRBD2 (5 bases each). The CDR3 totals 19 residues. V gave up 0 bases and J gave up 0 bases, with 15 bases separating them. Germline lookup yields CDR1 LNHNV and CDR2 YYDKDF (reference sequence). Together with reference TRBV15 and TRBJ2-6, the CDR3 gives the full variable domain: DAMVIQNPRYQVTQFGKPVTLSCSQTLNHNVMYWYQQKSSQAPKLLFHYYDKDFNNEADTPDNFQSRRPNTSFCFLDIRSPGLGDTAMYLCATSREGLGTCSGANVLTFGAGSRLTVL.

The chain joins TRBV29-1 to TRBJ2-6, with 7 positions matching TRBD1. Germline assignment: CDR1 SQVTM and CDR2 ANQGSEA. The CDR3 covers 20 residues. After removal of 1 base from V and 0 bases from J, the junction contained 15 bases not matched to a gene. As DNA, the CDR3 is TGCAGCGTTGAAGTGCCCCCAAAAGGGACAGTCGTCTCTGGGGCCAACGTCCTGACTTTC. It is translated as CSVEVPPKGTVVSGANVLTF.

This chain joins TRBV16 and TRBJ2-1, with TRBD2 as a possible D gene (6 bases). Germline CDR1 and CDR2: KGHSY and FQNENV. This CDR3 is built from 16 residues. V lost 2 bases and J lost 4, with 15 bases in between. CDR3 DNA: TGTGCCAGCAGCCAAAGATCTCTAGCGTTGTACAATGAGCAGTTCTTC. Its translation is CASSQRSLALYNEQFF.